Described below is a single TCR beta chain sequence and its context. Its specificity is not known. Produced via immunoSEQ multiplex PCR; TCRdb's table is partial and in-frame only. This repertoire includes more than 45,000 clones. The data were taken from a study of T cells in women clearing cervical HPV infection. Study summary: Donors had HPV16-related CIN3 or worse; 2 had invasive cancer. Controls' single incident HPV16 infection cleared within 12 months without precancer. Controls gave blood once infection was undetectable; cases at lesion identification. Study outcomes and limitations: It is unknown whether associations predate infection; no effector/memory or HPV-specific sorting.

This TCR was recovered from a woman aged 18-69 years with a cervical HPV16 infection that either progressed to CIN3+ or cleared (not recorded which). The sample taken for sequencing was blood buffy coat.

Partial CDR3 DNA: TGCGCCAGCAGCTTGGACGGGTCTAGCACAGATACG. It encodes CASSLDGSSTDT. The entire CDR3 sequence reads CASSLDGSSTDTQYF. The J gene is TRBJ2-3, the V gene TRBV5-1; unclear D gene. The read ends 3 residues shy of where the CDR3 ends; the end is completed using the germline J gene. Germline CDR1 is SGHRS and CDR2 is YFSETQ. The CDR3 runs to 15 residues. Trimming cost V 0 bases and J 0 bases, with 8 bases left between them.